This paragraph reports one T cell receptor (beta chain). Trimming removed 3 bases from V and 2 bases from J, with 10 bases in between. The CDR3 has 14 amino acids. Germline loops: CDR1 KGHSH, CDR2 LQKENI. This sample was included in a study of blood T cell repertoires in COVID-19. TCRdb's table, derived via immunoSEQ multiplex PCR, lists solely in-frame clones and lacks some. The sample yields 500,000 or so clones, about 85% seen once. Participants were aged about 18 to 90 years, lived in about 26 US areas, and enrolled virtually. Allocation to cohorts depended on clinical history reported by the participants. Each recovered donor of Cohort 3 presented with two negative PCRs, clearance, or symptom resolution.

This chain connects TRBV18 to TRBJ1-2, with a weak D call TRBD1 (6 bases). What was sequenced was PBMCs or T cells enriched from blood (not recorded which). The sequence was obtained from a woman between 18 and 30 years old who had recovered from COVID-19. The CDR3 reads CASSPSGTNYGYTF. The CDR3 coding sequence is TGTGCCAGCTCACCTTCTGGGACAAACTATGGCTACACCTTC.